This T cell receptor beta chain was retrieved from a study of STAT5B mutations in CD4+ large granular lymphocyte leukemia. Sequencing was at survey level. Under the authors' procedure: Lowest detectable productive clonotype frequency was 2.59 x 10-5. Some clones are missing from TCRdb's copy, which holds only in-frame ones; the method was immunoSEQ multiplex PCR. V and J calls and clone size are those listed in that table; D and trimming were worked out from the DNA. The sample contains 20,000 or so clones, about 71% of which appear only once. Regarding the study as a whole: CD4-sorted patient repertoires seemed more clonal than healthy CD4+ repertoires. TRBV06-family usage was enriched in top patient clones (8/27) versus controls (2/35).

The V end was cut by 1 base, the J end by 6 bases, with 10 bases between. The CDR3 is made up of 14 amino acids. Per germline, CDR1 SGHNT and CDR2 YENEEA. Concerning this clone itself: Antigen unknown.

The chain is built from TRBV11-3 and TRBJ2-1; D not certain. This TCR derives from a human donor in good health. Sequencing was performed on CD4+ T cells from blood buffy coats. In DNA form, the CDR3 reads TGTGCCAGCAGCTTAGTTTCGAGAGGCAATGAGCAGTTCTTC. This codes for CASSLVSRGNEQFF.